The TCR beta chain described here comes from a study of blood T cell repertoires in COVID-19. Study context: The origin of the acute and convalescent COVID-19 samples was the United States, Italy and Spain. Sources were T cells, B-cell-depleted T cells, or PBMCs; the material itself was cDNA or gDNA.

In the source study's methods: Estimation of nucleated cell counts was performed using reference gene primer amplification. The method was immunoSEQ multiplex PCR; TCRdb's version includes in-frame clones alone and lacks a portion of them. V and J calls and clone size are as listed in that table; D and trimming were resolved from the DNA. The profile shows tens of thousands of clones, about 80% of them singletons. Trimming cost V 1 base and J 0 bases, with 10 bases left between them. The CDR3 sequence is 16 residues long. Germline-derived CDR1 and CDR2 are LNHDA and SQIVND (reference sequence). V usage is TRBV19 and J usage is TRBJ2-1; no reliable D call. The sample comprised peripheral blood. This clonotype originated in a man between 70 and 80 years old with active COVID-19. CDR3 sequence reads: CASSIGPHYSYNEQFF. The CDR3 DNA is TGTGCCAGTAGTATAGGTCCACATTACTCCTACAATGAGCAGTTCTTC.